Below, one T cell receptor beta chain is given with its context. Assay: immunoSEQ multiplex PCR; the TCRdb copy retains only in-frame clones and omits some. The repertoire holds roughly 380,000 clones, with around nine tenths as singletons. These data come from a study of blood T cell repertoires in COVID-19. Trimming took 5 bases from V and 1 from J; bases not matched to a gene: 5. Germline lookup yields CDR1 SEHNR and CDR2 FQNEAQ (reference sequence). This CDR3 has 15 residues. Sequenced material: peripheral blood. This TCR was recovered from a woman between 55 and 75 years old with COVID-19, enrolled during active disease. The V call is TRBV7-9, the J call TRBJ1-2, with TRBD1 matching 9 bases. CDR3 DNA: TGTGCCAGCAGCCGCGAGGACAGGGGTAACTATGGCTACACCTTC. This translates into CASSREDRGNYGYTF.